This note documents a single T cell receptor beta chain sequence. This entry belongs to a study of blood T cell repertoires in COVID-19. Clones were read by immunoSEQ multiplex PCR, and TCRdb kept only the in-frame ones, dropping some. The table lists fewer than 250,000 clones, 83% of them singletons. V was trimmed by 8 bases and J by 4 bases, leaving 14 bases between them. CDR1 is LNHDA and CDR2 is SQIVND in the germline V gene (reference sequence). This CDR3 has 14 amino acids. The sequenced sample was peripheral blood. The J gene is TRBJ1-4, the V gene TRBV19; unclear D gene. The TCR comes from a woman between 65 and 79 years old with active or convalescent COVID-19. The chain's CDR3 is CASAISGVNEKLFF. The CDR3 DNA sequence: TGTGCCAGTGCTATTTCCGGGGTTAATGAAAAACTGTTTTTT.